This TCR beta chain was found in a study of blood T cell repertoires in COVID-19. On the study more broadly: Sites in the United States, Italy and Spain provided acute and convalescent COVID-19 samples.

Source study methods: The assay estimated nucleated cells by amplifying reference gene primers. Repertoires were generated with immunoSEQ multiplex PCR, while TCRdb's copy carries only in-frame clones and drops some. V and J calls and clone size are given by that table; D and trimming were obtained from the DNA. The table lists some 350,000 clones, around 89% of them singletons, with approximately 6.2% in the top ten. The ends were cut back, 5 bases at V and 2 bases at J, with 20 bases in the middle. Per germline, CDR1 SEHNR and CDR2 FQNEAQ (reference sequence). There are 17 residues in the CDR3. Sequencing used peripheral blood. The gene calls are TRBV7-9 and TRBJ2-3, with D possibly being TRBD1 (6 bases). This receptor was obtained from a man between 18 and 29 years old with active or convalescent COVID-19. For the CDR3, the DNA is TGTGCCAGCAGCGGGGGTGAGGGGACAAGATACACAGATACGCAGTATTTT. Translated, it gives CASSGGEGTRYTDTQYF.